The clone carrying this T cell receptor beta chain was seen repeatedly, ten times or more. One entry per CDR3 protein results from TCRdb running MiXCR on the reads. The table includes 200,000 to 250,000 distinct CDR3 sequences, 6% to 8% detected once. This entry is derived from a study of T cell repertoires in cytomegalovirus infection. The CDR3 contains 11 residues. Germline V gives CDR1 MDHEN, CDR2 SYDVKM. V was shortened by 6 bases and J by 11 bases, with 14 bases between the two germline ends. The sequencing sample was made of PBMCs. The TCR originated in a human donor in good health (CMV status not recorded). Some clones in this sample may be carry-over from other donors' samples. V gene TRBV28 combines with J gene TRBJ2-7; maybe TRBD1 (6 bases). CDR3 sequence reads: CASSDRLKEYF. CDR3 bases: TGTGCCAGCAGCGACAGGCTTAAGGAGTACTTC. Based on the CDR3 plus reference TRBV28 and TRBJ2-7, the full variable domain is DVKVTQSSRYLVKRTGEKVFLECVQDMDHENMFWYRQDPGLGLRLIYFSYDVKMKEKGDIPEGYSVSREKKERFSLILESASTNQTSMYLCASSDRLKEYFGPGTRLTVT.